These T cell receptor beta chains were read from a single sample in a study of blood T cell repertoires in COVID-19. Clones were sequenced by immunoSEQ multiplex PCR, and TCRdb holds only the in-frame ones, with some missing. The table has about 180,000 clones, 85% to 90% seen once; the top ten hold approximately 0.5%. The sequenced sample consisted of peripheral blood. The receptors were sampled from a man aged 60 to 75 with COVID-19, enrolled during active disease. Both conserved end residues are part of each CDR3.

V	J	CDR3
TRBV4-2	TRBJ2-7	CASSQGSEGAYEQYF
TRBV7-9	TRBJ2-6	CASRTDRRSSGANVLTF
TRBV4-3	TRBJ1-2	CASGKVGGGYTF
TRBV19	TRBJ2-3	CASSILAGARDTQYF
TRBV11-1	TRBJ2-5	CASTIGERETQYF
TRBV5-1	TRBJ1-3	CASSPGTGNTIYF
TRBV4-1	TRBJ2-1	CASSPGTPRGNEQFF
TRBV7-2	TRBJ2-7	CASSLGNSGTSFYEQYF
TRBV5-1	TRBJ2-3	CASSLIPGLAGSTDTQYF
TRBV21-1	TRBJ1-3	CASGWDREEGPLERFSGNTIYF
TRBV6-5	TRBJ1-1	CASSSPRGLNTEAFF
TRBV2	TRBJ2-1	CAIYSGGLAVNNEQFF
TRBV4-1	TRBJ2-3	CASSQDRTSGLTDTQYF
TRBV7-8	TRBJ1-4	CASSSGRPNGRKLFF
TRBV7-2	TRBJ1-1	CASSLGRNTEAFF
TRBV3-1/TRBV3-2	TRBJ1-5	CASSQQGNQPQHF
TRBV7-9	TRBJ1-4	CASSPDSYYEKLFF
TRBV2	TRBJ2-4	CASSVTGGDIQYF
TRBV12-3/TRBV12-4	TRBJ1-2	CASEASRVAGYTF
TRBV5-5	TRBJ1-2	CASSLMNLGTNYGYTF
TRBV6-6	TRBJ2-3	CASAPPVDTDTQYF
TRBV10-3	TRBJ2-7	CAIRGQGAGEQYF
TRBV18	TRBJ1-2	CASSPRDSPNYGYTF
TRBV9	TRBJ2-3	CASSSHSAITTDTQYF
TRBV28	TRBJ1-1	CASSTERYFAFF
TRBV30	TRBJ2-5	CAWSRGKTGLYQETQYF
TRBV28	TRBJ1-1	CASSLSSPGQGTEAFF
TRBV7-9	TRBJ2-5	CASSFSGLVQETQYF
TRBV18	TRBJ1-1	CASSSGTGNTEAFF
TRBV6-4	TRBJ1-2	CASSAGGNGYTF
TRBV29-1	TRBJ1-5	CSVEVQGTAQHF
TRBV6-4	TRBJ2-1	CASSVGTGSYNEQFF
TRBV27	TRBJ1-2	CASSLGTTSVYGYTF
TRBV3-1/TRBV3-2	TRBJ1-1	CASSQEGFWGGNTEAFF
TRBV18	TRBJ2-7	CASSRDSGSEQYF
TRBV9	TRBJ1-1	CASSVASNMNTEAFF
TRBV20-1	TRBJ2-5	CSASKSRSGKETQYF
TRBV7-2	TRBJ2-7	CASSRSGVNSYEQYF
TRBV7-2	TRBJ1-4	CASSPGPGGGYALFF
TRBV7-9	TRBJ2-2	CASSFDTYTGELFF
TRBV7-8	TRBJ1-1	CASRSRQGKSEAFF
TRBV30	TRBJ1-5	CAWSVRGGGAGFSQPQHF
TRBV24-1	TRBJ2-1	CATSDQGGATYNEQFF
TRBV4-3	TRBJ2-3	CASSPRGAGGTDTQYF
TRBV7-3	TRBJ2-7	CASRPGGGTGSYEQYF
TRBV6-1	TRBJ2-3	CASRDSAVTDTQYF
TRBV30	TRBJ2-3	CAWSQTSGNTQYF
TRBV19	TRBJ2-7	CASSARAPSYEQYF
TRBV20-1	TRBJ1-2	CSASREGLGGYTF
TRBV10-3	TRBJ2-1	CAISDRTTYNEQFF
TRBV19	TRBJ2-7	CASSITGIHEQYF
TRBV15	TRBJ2-7	CATSRDRAGAYEQYF
TRBV9	TRBJ2-1	CASSVEERQIPYNEQFF
TRBV2	TRBJ1-4	CASRTESTNEKLFF
TRBV13	TRBJ2-2	CASSFEGANTGELFF
TRBV18	TRBJ2-3	CASSLSQPGGPITPYF
TRBV7-9	TRBJ1-1	CASSPQGSGTANTEAFF